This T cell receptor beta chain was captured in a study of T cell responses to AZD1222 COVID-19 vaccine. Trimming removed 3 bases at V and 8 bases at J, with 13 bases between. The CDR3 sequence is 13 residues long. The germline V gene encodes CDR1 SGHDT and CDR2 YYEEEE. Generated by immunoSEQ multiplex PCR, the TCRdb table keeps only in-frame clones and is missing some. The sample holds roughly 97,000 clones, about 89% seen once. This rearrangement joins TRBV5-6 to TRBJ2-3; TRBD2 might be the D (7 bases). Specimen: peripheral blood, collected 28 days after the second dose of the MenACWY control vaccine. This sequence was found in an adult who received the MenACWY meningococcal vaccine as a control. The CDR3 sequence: CASSWTRGGTQYF. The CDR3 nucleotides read TGTGCCAGCAGCTGGACTAGAGGGGGTACGCAGTATTTT. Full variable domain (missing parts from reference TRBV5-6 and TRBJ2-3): DAGVTQSPTHLIKTRGQQVTLRCSPKSGHDTVSWYQQALGQGPQFIFQYYEEEERQRGNFPDRFSGHQFPNYSSELNVNALLLGDSALYLCASSWTRGGTQYFGPGTRLTVL.